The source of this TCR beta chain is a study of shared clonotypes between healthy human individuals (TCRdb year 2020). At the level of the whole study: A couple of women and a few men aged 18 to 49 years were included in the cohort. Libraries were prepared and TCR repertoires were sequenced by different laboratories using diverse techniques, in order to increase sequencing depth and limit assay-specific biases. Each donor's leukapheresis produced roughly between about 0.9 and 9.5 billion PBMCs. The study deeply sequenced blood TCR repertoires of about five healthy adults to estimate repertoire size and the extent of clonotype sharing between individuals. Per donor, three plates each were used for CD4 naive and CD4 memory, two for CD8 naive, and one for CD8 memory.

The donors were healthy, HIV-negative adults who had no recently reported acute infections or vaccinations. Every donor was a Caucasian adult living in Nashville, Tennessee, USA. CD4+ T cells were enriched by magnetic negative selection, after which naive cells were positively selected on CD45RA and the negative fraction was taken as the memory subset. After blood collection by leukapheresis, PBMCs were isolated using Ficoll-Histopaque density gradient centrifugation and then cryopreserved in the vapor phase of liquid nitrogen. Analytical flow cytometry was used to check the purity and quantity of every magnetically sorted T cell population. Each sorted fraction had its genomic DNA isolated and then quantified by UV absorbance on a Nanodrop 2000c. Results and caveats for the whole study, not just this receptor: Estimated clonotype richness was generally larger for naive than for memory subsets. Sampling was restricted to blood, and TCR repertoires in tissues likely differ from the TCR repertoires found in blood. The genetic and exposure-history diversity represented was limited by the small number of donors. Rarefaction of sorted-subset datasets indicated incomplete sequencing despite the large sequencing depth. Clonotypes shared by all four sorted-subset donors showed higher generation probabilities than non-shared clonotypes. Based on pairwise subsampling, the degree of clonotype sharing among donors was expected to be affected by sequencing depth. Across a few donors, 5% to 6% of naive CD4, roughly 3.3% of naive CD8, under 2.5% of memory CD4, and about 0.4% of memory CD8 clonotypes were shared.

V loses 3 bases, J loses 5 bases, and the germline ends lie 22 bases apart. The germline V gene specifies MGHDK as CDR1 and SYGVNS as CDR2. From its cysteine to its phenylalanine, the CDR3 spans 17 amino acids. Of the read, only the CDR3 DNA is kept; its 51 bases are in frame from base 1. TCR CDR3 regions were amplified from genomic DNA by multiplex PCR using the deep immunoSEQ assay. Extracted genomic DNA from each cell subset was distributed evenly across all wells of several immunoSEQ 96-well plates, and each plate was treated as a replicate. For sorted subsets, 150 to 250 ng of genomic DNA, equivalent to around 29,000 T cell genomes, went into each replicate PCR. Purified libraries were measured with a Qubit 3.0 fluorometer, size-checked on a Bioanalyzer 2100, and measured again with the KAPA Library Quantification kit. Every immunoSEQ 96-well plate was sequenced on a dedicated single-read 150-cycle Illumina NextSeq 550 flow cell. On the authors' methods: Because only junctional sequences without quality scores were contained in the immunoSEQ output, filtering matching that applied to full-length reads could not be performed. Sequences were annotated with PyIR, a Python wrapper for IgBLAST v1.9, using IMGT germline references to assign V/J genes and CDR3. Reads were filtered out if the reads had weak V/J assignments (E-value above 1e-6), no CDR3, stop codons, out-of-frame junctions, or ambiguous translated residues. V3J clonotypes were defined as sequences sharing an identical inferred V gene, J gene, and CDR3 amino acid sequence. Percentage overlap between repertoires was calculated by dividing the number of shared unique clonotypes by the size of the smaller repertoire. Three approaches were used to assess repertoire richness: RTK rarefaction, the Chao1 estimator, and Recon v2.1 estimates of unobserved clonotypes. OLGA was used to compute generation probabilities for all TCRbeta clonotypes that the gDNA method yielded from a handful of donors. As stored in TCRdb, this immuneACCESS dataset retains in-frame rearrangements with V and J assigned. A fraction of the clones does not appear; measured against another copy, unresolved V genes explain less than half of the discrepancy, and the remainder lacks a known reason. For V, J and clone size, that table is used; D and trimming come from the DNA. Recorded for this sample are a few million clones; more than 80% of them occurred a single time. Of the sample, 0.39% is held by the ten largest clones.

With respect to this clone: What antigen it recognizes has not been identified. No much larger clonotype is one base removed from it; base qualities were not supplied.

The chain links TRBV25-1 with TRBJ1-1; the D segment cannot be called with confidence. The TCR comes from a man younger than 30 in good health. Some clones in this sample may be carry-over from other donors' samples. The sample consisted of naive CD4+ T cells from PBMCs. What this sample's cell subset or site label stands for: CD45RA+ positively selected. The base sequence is TGTGCCAGCAGTGATCCGACACAGCCCCTCGGAAGAACTGAAGCTTTCTTT. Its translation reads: CASSDPTQPLGRTEAFF.